The 31 T cell receptor beta chains listed next were all sequenced from one sample in a study of blood T cell repertoires in COVID-19 (TCRdb year 2020). The library was obtained by the immunoSEQ multiplex PCR assay. TCRdb re-hosts the immuneACCESS table, in-frame sequences only. Its copies lack some clones; in the studies checked, an unresolved V gene accounts for under half of them, and the cause for the rest is not known. This sample has 150,000 or so clones in its table, and roughly 86% of those were observed once. Together, the top ten hold roughly 15% of the sample. The source material was peripheral blood. These receptors all come from a human donor with acute or convalescent COVID-19. The donor label of this sample is uncertain.

V and J are TRBV7-2 and TRBJ2-7; 8 positions agree with TRBD1. The germline CDR1 and CDR2 sequences are SGHTA and FQGNSA. The CDR3 has 15 amino acids. V dropped 5 bases and J dropped 2; count of bases not matched to a gene: 8. CDR3 loop: CASSARTGYTYEQYF. For the CDR3, the DNA is TGTGCCAGCAGCGCCCGGACAGGGTACACCTACGAGCAGTACTTC.

The rearrangement joins TRBV9 to TRBJ2-5, with TRBD2 matching 10 bases. The CDR3 has 17 amino acids. J was trimmed by 0 bases and V by 0 bases; bases with no gene match: 5. Germline lookup yields CDR1 SGDLS and CDR2 YYNGEE. The CDR3 here is CASSVGSSGGNQETQYF. CDR3 bases: TGTGCCAGCAGCGTAGGAAGTAGCGGGGGGAACCAAGAGACCCAGTACTTC.

V usage is TRBV10-2 and J usage is TRBJ1-1; TRBD1 matches 7 bases. CDR1 and CDR2 (germline): WSHSY, SAAADI. Losses at the gene ends were 5 bases for V and 3 bases for J; bases not matched to a gene: 9. The CDR3 runs 15 residues. The CDR3 DNA follows: TGCGCCAGCAGTCCCCCGGGACAGCTAGACACTGAAGCTTTCTTT. This translates into CASSPPGQLDTEAFF.

V is TRBV10-3 and J is TRBJ1-4; D is unresolved. V was pared by 0 bases and J by 5 bases, with 7 bases between. This CDR3 has 14 amino acids. Germline lookup yields CDR1 ENHRY and CDR2 SYGVKD. CDR3 nucleotides: TGTGCCATCAGTGAGTCCCCCAGGAATGAAAAACTGTTTTTT. Residues: CAISESPRNEKLFF.

This clone was recorded once. The gene calls are TRBV6-6 and TRBJ1-4, with D maybe TRBD1 (5 bases). Germline assignment: CDR1 MNHNY and CDR2 SVGAGI (reference sequence). This CDR3 contains 12 residues. Trimming pared 5 bases from V and 11 bases from J, leaving 12 bases between. CDR3 residues: CASSLDSGKLFF. The CDR3 nucleotides read TGTGCCAGCAGTCTTGACAGTGGGAAACTGTTTTTT.

The chain carries TRBV30 and TRBJ2-7; tentative D call: TRBD1 (6 bases). The CDR3 is 13 amino acids. CDR1 is GTSNPN and CDR2 is SVGIG in the germline V gene (reference sequence). The V gene lost 1 base and the J gene lost 0 bases, with 7 bases spanning the gap. CDR3 amino acids: CAWSAGVSYEQYF. CDR3 DNA sequence: TGTGCCTGGAGTGCAGGGGTCTCCTACGAGCAGTACTTC.

The J gene is TRBJ2-3, the V gene TRBV7-8; D is ambiguous. The CDR3 spans 12 residues. The V and J ends lost 5 bases and 0 bases respectively, with 3 bases between them. Germline V gene data show CDR1 as SGHVS and CDR2 as FQNEAQ. CDR3 bases: TGTGCCAGCAGCCCGAGCACAGATACGCAGTATTTT. Residues: CASSPSTDTQYF.

This sequence joins TRBV14 and TRBJ1-1; D remains ambiguous. CDR1 and CDR2 (germline): SGHDN, FVKESK. The V end lost 4 bases, the J end lost 10 bases, and 13 bases lay between the germline ends. The CDR3 contains 12 residues. The DNA of the CDR3 is TGTGCCAGCAGCCGAGGTTATGACGGAGCTTTCTTT. Encoded protein: CASSRGYDGAFF. Complete variable domain (other parts from reference TRBV14 and TRBJ1-1): EAGVTQFPSHSVIEKGQTVTLRCDPISGHDNLYWYRRVMGKEIKFLLHFVKESKQDESGMPNNRFLAERTGGTYSTLKVQPAELEDSGVYFCASSRGYDGAFFGQGTRLTVV.

The gene calls are TRBV19 and TRBJ1-4; no clear D. Germline lookup yields CDR1 LNHDA and CDR2 SQIVND (reference sequence). Trimming stripped 7 bases from V and 10 bases from J, with 16 bases between. The CDR3 covers 13 residues. The CDR3: CASNPTGSRKLFF. CDR3 nucleotide sequence: TGTGCCAGTAACCCTACTGGTTCCCGAAAACTGTTTTTT.

The chain is built from TRBV6-1 and TRBJ1-2; D is perhaps TRBD1 (5 bases). V shed 4 bases and J shed 0 bases, with 24 bases lying between them. The length of the CDR3 is 19 residues. Per the germline V gene, CDR1 is MNHNS and CDR2 is SASEGT. Here the CDR3 reads CASSGELGLTKNSNYGYTF. The CDR3 DNA reads TGTGCCAGCAGTGGAGAGCTGGGACTTACAAAAAACTCTAACTATGGCTACACCTTC.

Here the CDR3 reads CASSPGQGISYEQYF. The DNA for the CDR3 is TGTGCCAGCAGCCCAGGACAGGGGATCTCCTACGAGCAGTACTTC. This chain connects TRBV7-2 to TRBJ2-7, with 9 bases aligning to TRBD1. Germline V lookup: CDR1 SGHTA, CDR2 FQGNSA. J lost 0 bases, V lost 5 bases, and 5 bases had no gene match. The CDR3 runs to 15 residues.

This chain joins TRBV6-5 and TRBJ1-2; D gene ambiguous. The CDR3 extends over 14 amino acids. Between the trimmed V and J ends, which lost 0 bases and 8 bases, there was a span of 13 bases. Looked up from germline, CDR1 is MNHEY and CDR2 is SVGAGI. DNA of the CDR3: TGTGCCAGCAGTTACTCCGGGGAACCCGGGGGCTACACCTTC. Protein: CASSYSGEPGGYTF.

The gene calls are TRBV10-1 and TRBJ1-4, with D tentatively TRBD1 (5 bases). The length of the CDR3 is 14 residues. Trimming stripped 7 bases from V and 8 bases from J, with 17 bases between. Germline V gene sequence: CDR1 WNHNN, CDR2 SYGVQD (reference sequence). In nucleotides, the CDR3 is TGCGCCAGCACCGGGGGGTCCCAGGGAGAAAAACTGTTTTTT. It codes for CASTGGSQGEKLFF.

This clone appeared once. This chain joins TRBV5-1 and TRBJ2-4; 11 bases are shared with TRBD1. V gave up 4 bases and J gave up 6 bases; unmatched junction bases: 9. CDR3 length: 16 amino acids. The V gene's germline CDR1 is SGHRS and CDR2 YFSETQ. CDR3 residues: CASSHISGTGGNIQYF. The CDR3 DNA reads TGCGCCAGCAGCCATATATCCGGGACAGGGGGAAACATTCAGTACTTC.

The V gene is TRBV2, the J gene TRBJ1-3; 9 bases are shared with TRBD1. CDR3 length: 17 residues. Germline V gene sequence: CDR1 SNHLY, CDR2 FYNNEI. V dropped 6 bases and J dropped 2; count of bases not matched to a gene: 11. The CDR3 DNA follows: TGTGCCAGCAGCCGGGACAGGGAGGGCCGAACTGGAAACACCATATATTTT. Translated: CASSRDREGRTGNTIYF. Drawing the rest from reference TRBV2 and TRBJ1-3, the complete variable domain is EPEVTQTPSHQVTQMGQEVILRCVPISNHLYFYWYRQILGQKVEFLVSFYNNEISEKSEIFDDQFSVERPDGSNFTLKIRSTKLEDSAMYFCASSRDREGRTGNTIYFGEGSWLTVV.

This chain connects TRBV7-2 to TRBJ2-5; TRBD2 is a possible D gene (6 bases). V lost 4 bases and J lost 4, with 19 bases in between. CDR3 size: 16 residues. In germline, CDR1 is SGHTA, CDR2 FQGNSA. CDR3: CASSSQGGSLGETQYF. CDR3 DNA sequence: TGTGCCAGCAGCTCGCAGGGAGGCAGCCTGGGAGAGACCCAGTACTTC.

The rearrangement uses TRBV30 and TRBJ1-6; TRBD1 aligns across 9 bases. V was clipped by 0 bases and J by 5 bases; unmatched bases: 2. The germline gives CDR1 GTSNPN, CDR2 SVGIG (reference sequence). CDR3 size: 15 residues. As DNA, the CDR3 is TGTGCCTGGAGTGTACGGGACAGGGATAATTCACCCCTCCACTTT. Its translation: CAWSVRDRDNSPLHF.

This clone was observed a single time. This chain links TRBV5-1 with TRBJ2-2; D is perhaps TRBD1 (5 bases). The ends were cut back, 0 bases at V and 4 bases at J, with 10 bases in the middle. Per the germline V gene, CDR1 is SGHRS and CDR2 is YFSETQ. The CDR3 totals 15 residues. Here the CDR3 reads CASSLAAGRTGELFF. DNA for the CDR3: TGCGCCAGCAGCTTGGCGGCAGGGCGCACCGGGGAGCTGTTTTTT.

This chain uses TRBV5-1 with TRBJ2-5; D gene unclear. The CDR3 spans 14 residues. V lost 0 bases and J lost 2, with 8 bases in between. From germline, CDR1 is SGHRS and CDR2 YFSETQ. This chain's CDR3 is CASSLERVQETQYF. The CDR3 DNA reads TGCGCCAGCAGCTTGGAGAGAGTACAAGAGACCCAGTACTTC.

The chain joins TRBV6-5 to TRBJ1-2; perhaps TRBD1 as D (6 bases). Trimming cost V 6 bases and J 8 bases, with 19 bases left between them. There are 14 residues in the CDR3. In germline, CDR1 is MNHEY, CDR2 SVGAGI. The CDR3 loop is CASSGRQGIYGYTF. For the CDR3, the DNA is TGTGCCAGCAGCGGTCGGCAGGGGATTTACGGCTACACCTTC.

The chain couples TRBV1 to TRBJ2-5; TRBD2 was called by the table and not checked on the DNA. TRBV1 represents a pseudogene. The CDR3 totals 20 residues. Written as DNA, the CDR3 is TGCACCAGCAGCCAAAGTCGGGGGGCCTGCAAGGAGGTAAACCAAGAGACCCAGTACTTC. It specifies CTSSQSRGACKEVNQETQYF.

Many counts were recorded for this clone. V usage is TRBV4-3 and J usage is TRBJ1-5; D is uncertain. Germline-derived CDR1 and CDR2 are LGHNA and YSLEER. Trimming shortened V by 0 bases and J by 1 base, and 7 bases separated the two germline ends. This CDR3 has 15 residues. CDR3 residues: CASSQDFSSNQPQHF. The CDR3 region has the DNA TGCGCCAGCAGCCAAGATTTCTCCAGCAATCAGCCCCAGCATTTT.

The chain uses TRBV6-5 and TRBJ1-5; possible D gene TRBD1, 6 bases. The CDR3 consists of 13 residues. The germline V and J ends were trimmed by 10 bases and 7 bases, with 17 bases remaining between them. The germline V gene encodes CDR1 MNHEY and CDR2 SVGAGI. CDR3 bases: TGTGCCACCCGAGGGGGGGCGGGACAGCCCCAGCATTTT. It encodes CATRGGAGQPQHF.

The chain links TRBV29-1 to TRBJ2-6; maybe TRBD1 (6 bases). The CDR3 sequence is 16 residues long. Trimming removed 1 base from V and 4 bases from J, with 14 bases in between. Per germline, CDR1 SQVTM and CDR2 ANQGSEA. The CDR3 coding sequence is TGCAGCGTTGAAGTTCAGGGGCCGGGAGGGGCCAACGTCCTGACTTTC. Translation: CSVEVQGPGGANVLTF.

The rearrangement links TRBV3-1 (or the pseudogene TRBV3-2) to TRBJ2-1, with D tentatively TRBD2 (5 bases). Trimming stripped 3 bases from V and 4 bases from J, with 10 bases between. Germline V gene sequence: CDR1 LGHDT, CDR2 YNNKEL (reference sequence). CDR3 size: 14 residues. CDR3 DNA sequence: TGTGCCAGCAGCCACGAAGCGGATTACAATGAGCAGTTCTTC. Translated, it gives CASSHEADYNEQFF.

The V call is TRBV6-5, the J call TRBJ1-2, with a tentative D call TRBD1 (5 bases). This CDR3 is built from 15 residues. Germline lookup yields CDR1 MNHEY and CDR2 SVGAGI. Trimming pared 2 bases from V and 5 bases from J, leaving 15 bases between. The CDR3 loop reads CASSYIPRQGYGYTF. The CDR3 nucleotides read TGTGCCAGCAGTTACATTCCCAGGCAGGGTTATGGCTACACCTTC.

This chain connects TRBV5-4 to TRBJ2-3; TRBD2 is a possible D gene (5 bases). V was trimmed by 0 bases and J by 1 base, leaving 9 bases between them. Per the germline V gene, CDR1 is SGHNT and CDR2 is YYREEE (reference sequence). This CDR3 comprises 15 residues. CDR3 residues: CASSLVGSRTDTQYF. As DNA, the CDR3 is TGTGCCAGCAGCTTGGTAGGGAGCCGCACAGATACGCAGTATTTT. Filled out from reference TRBV5-4 and TRBJ2-3, the complete variable domain reads ETGVTQSPTHLIKTRGQQVTLRCSSQSGHNTVSWYQQALGQGPQFIFQYYREEENGRGNFPPRFSGLQFPNYSSELNVNALELDDSALYLCASSLVGSRTDTQYFGPGTRLTVL.

The rearrangement joins TRBV28 to TRBJ1-1, with D possibly matching TRBD1 (6 bases). V lost 4 bases and J lost 3, with 18 bases in between. Germline V CDR1 and CDR2: MDHEN, SYDVKM. This CDR3 has 16 residues. The CDR3 region has the DNA TGTGCCAGCAGTTATTATTCCGGGACACTATACACTGAAGCTTTCTTT. It is translated as CASSYYSGTLYTEAFF.

The chain links TRBV19 to TRBJ1-2; the match to TRBD1 covers 7 bases. From germline, CDR1 is LNHDA and CDR2 SQIVND (reference sequence). This CDR3 spans 13 amino acids. V gave up 4 bases and J gave up 4 bases; unmatched junction bases: 3. DNA for the CDR3: TGTGCCAGTAGTACAGGGGGTCTCTATGGCTACACCTTC. Protein product: CASSTGGLYGYTF.

In nucleotides, the CDR3 is TGTGCCAGCAGCCAAGGGGGACAGGGGCCACCAGATACGCAGTATTTT. Its protein product is CASSQGGQGPPDTQYF. J is TRBJ2-3 and V is TRBV4-2, with 10 positions matching TRBD1. This CDR3 is built from 16 residues. The V and J ends lost 1 base and 4 bases, in that order; junction bases with no gene match: 5. The V gene's germline CDR1 is LGHNA and CDR2 YNFKEQ.

The chain uses TRBV19 and TRBJ1-1, with 9 bases aligning to TRBD1. Germline loops: CDR1 LNHDA, CDR2 SQIVND (reference sequence). V shed 3 bases and J 3 bases; nucleotides not matched to a gene: 2. CDR3 length: 14 amino acids. The CDR3 DNA follows: TGTGCCAGTAGTATGCGACAGGGGGACACTGAAGCTTTCTTT. It specifies CASSMRQGDTEAFF.